Below are 29 T cell receptor beta chains sequenced from a single sample in a study of blood T cell repertoires in COVID-19. The method was immunoSEQ multiplex PCR; TCRdb's version includes in-frame clones alone and lacks a portion of them. The sample records under 300,000 clones, over 80% being singletons. The specimen sequenced was PBMCs or T cells enriched from blood (not recorded which). These receptors originate from a middle-aged woman who had been exposed to COVID-19.

This clone appeared many times. The chain links TRBV7-9 to TRBJ2-1, with 10 positions matching TRBD2. The V gene end was trimmed by 3 bases and the J gene end by 8 bases; junction bases not matched to a gene: 7. The germline V gene encodes CDR1 SEHNR and CDR2 FQNEAQ (reference sequence). This CDR3 contains 15 residues. The CDR3 is CASSFLAGEVDEQFF. The CDR3 bases are TGTGCCAGCAGCTTCCTAGCGGGAGAGGTCGATGAGCAGTTCTTC.

The gene calls are TRBV7-9 and TRBJ1-6, with a weak D call TRBD1 (6 bases). The ends were cut back, 3 bases at V and 5 bases at J, with 11 bases in the middle. The CDR3 totals 15 residues. Looked up from germline, CDR1 is SEHNR and CDR2 is FQNEAQ (reference sequence). CDR3 nucleotide sequence: TGTGCCAGCAGCTTTCTCGGACAGAATAATTCACCCCTCCACTTT. Translating it yields CASSFLGQNNSPLHF.

The chain links TRBV25-1 to TRBJ1-2, with D uncertain. V was clipped by 3 bases and J by 2 bases, with 10 bases between them. The CDR3 has 14 residues. CDR1 MGHDK and CDR2 SYGVNS come from the germline V gene. The CDR3 sequence: CASSDPPPNYGYTF. The CDR3 bases are TGTGCCAGCAGTGATCCCCCCCCAAACTATGGCTACACCTTC.

The chain couples TRBV7-9 to TRBJ2-3; 8 nucleotides line up with TRBD2. J lost 4 bases, V lost 5 bases, and 8 bases had no gene match. Germline CDR1 and CDR2: SEHNR and FQNEAQ (reference sequence). The CDR3 has 15 amino acids. The CDR3 sequence: CASSQRTSSADTQYF. The CDR3 coding sequence is TGTGCCAGCAGCCAAAGGACTAGCAGCGCAGATACGCAGTATTTT. The whole variable domain, remainder taken from reference TRBV7-9 and TRBJ2-3, is DTGVSQNPRHKITKRGQNVTFRCDPISEHNRLYWYRQTLGQGPEFLTYFQNEAQLEKSRLLSDRFSAERPKGSFSTLEIQRTEQGDSAMYLCASSQRTSSADTQYFGPGTRLTVL.

The chain has TRBV30 and TRBJ1-6, with 10 bases lining up with TRBD1. CDR1 GTSNPN and CDR2 SVGIG come from the germline V gene (reference sequence). With 6 bases clipped from V and 14 bases from J, the junction kept 7 bases outside the gene matches. The CDR3 is made up of 12 amino acids. The CDR3 here is CACLGQGSALHF. The DNA of the CDR3 is TGTGCCTGCCTGGGACAGGGGTCGGCCCTCCACTTT.

V is TRBV6-2 or TRBV6-3 and J is TRBJ2-1; 8 bases line up with TRBD1. V shed 6 bases and J 8 bases; nucleotides not matched to a gene: 12. This CDR3 comprises 15 residues. Germline lookup yields CDR1 MNHEY and CDR2 SVGEGT. The CDR3 nucleotides read TGTGCCAGCAGCCCCAGACAGGGGAGAGTCGATGAGCAGTTCTTC. This codes for CASSPRQGRVDEQFF.

The genes are TRBV7-2 and TRBJ1-1; D may be TRBD1 (5 bases). The CDR3 length is 14 residues. CDR1 is SGHTA and CDR2 is FQGNSA in the germline V gene. V gave up 8 bases and J gave up 1 base, with 14 bases separating them. The CDR3 reads CASAEGSANTEAFF. For the CDR3, the DNA is TGTGCCAGCGCGGAGGGGTCGGCGAACACTGAAGCTTTCTTT. Variable domain in full (rest from reference TRBV7-2 and TRBJ1-1): GAGVSQSPSNKVTEKGKDVELRCDPISGHTALYWYRQSLGQGLEFLIYFQGNSAPDKSGLPSDRFSAERTGGSVSTLTIQRTQQEDSAVYLCASAEGSANTEAFFGQGTRLTVV.

The chain couples TRBV9 to TRBJ1-4; the D is unclear. Germline CDR1 is SGDLS and CDR2 is YYNGEE. V gave up 0 bases and J gave up 8 bases, with 11 bases separating them. There are 14 residues in the CDR3. CDR3 residues: CASSVGSAWEKLFF. As DNA, the CDR3 is TGTGCCAGCAGCGTAGGGAGTGCGTGGGAAAAACTGTTTTTT.

With respect to this clone: One end of the junction is discordant with germline, which a read error may explain. The J gene is TRBJ1-1, the V gene TRBV5-1; TRBD1 agrees at 9 bases. From germline, CDR1 is SGHRS and CDR2 YFSETQ. CDR3 length equals 16 residues. The CDR3 spells CASSLAPGQGNTEAFF. CDR3 bases: TGTGCCAGCAGCTTGGCTCCGGGACAGGGGAACACTGAAGCTTTCTTT.

CDR3 nucleotides: TGTGCCACCAGTGACTCGACAGGGCTCGCTCAGCCCCAGCATTTT. This translates into CATSDSTGLAQPQHF. This chain connects TRBV24-1 to TRBJ1-5; 7 bases are shared with TRBD1. The CDR3 sequence is 15 residues long. The V gene's germline CDR1 is KGHDR and CDR2 SFDVKD. The trim removed 4 bases at V and 6 bases at J, leaving 8 bases unmatched.

This clone was counted a few times. This rearrangement joins TRBV6-4 to TRBJ2-3; 10 bases are shared with TRBD2. Losses at the gene ends were 7 bases for V and 2 bases for J; bases not matched to a gene: 6. The CDR3 consists of 15 residues. Germline CDR1 MRHNA, CDR2 SNTAGT. DNA of the CDR3: TGTGCCAGCAATCCTAGCGGGGGAAACACAGATACGCAGTATTTT. Its translation is CASNPSGGNTDTQYF.

The DNA of the CDR3 is TGTGCCAGCAGCCAAATGGACAGGGCGGAAGGCACTGAAGCTTTCTTT. Its translation is CASSQMDRAEGTEAFF. The chain couples TRBV4-2 to TRBJ1-1; 8 nucleotides align to TRBD1. V shed 2 bases and J 4 bases; nucleotides not matched to a gene: 9. Germline V gene sequence: CDR1 LGHNA, CDR2 YNFKEQ. The CDR3 has 16 residues.

The chain is built from TRBV6-5 and TRBJ1-1, with TRBD1 matching 8 bases. Unmatched junction bases numbered 11, after V lost 2 bases and J lost 6 bases. The CDR3 runs 16 residues. Germline CDR1 is MNHEY and CDR2 is SVGAGI. CDR3 nucleotide sequence: TGTGCCAGCAGTTACATAGGTGCCAGGGGGCCAGCTGAAGCTTTCTTT. It translates to CASSYIGARGPAEAFF.

In DNA, the CDR3 is TGTGCCAGCAGTGGACTATTGGGACTAGCGGGAGGTGCTTCCTACAATGAGCAGTTCTTC. Its protein product is CASSGLLGLAGGASYNEQFF. The chain has TRBV6-2 or TRBV6-3 and TRBJ2-1; 15 positions agree with TRBD2. The CDR3 loop spans 20 amino acids. CDR1 and CDR2 (germline): MNHEY, SVGEGT. With 5 bases clipped from V and 1 base from J, the junction kept 12 bases outside the gene matches.

The chain is built from TRBV28 and TRBJ2-3; possible D gene TRBD1, 6 bases. Trimming took off 11 bases at V and 6 bases at J, with 18 bases between the two ends. The CDR3 runs to 13 residues. Germline values: CDR1 MDHEN, CDR2 SYDVKM. DNA for the CDR3: TGTGCCGGGAACAGGGCTTTGGATGATACGCAGTATTTT. It specifies CAGNRALDDTQYF. Together with reference TRBV28 and TRBJ2-3, the CDR3 gives the full variable domain: DVKVTQSSRYLVKRTGEKVFLECVQDMDHENMFWYRQDPGLGLRLIYFSYDVKMKEKGDIPEGYSVSREKKERFSLILESASTNQTSMYLCAGNRALDDTQYFGPGTRLTVL.

This chain connects TRBV10-3 to TRBJ1-6; the D gene is possibly TRBD1 (5 bases). V shed 6 bases and J shed 8 bases, with 11 bases lying between them. The V gene's germline CDR1 is ENHRY and CDR2 SYGVKD. The CDR3 length is 13 residues. CDR3 coding DNA: TGTGCCATCAGGGGTTTAGGGGATTCACCCCTCCACTTT. It yields the protein CAIRGLGDSPLHF.

This clone showed up many times. The chain is built from TRBV6-5 and TRBJ2-2, with 7 bases fitting TRBD1. From germline, CDR1 is MNHEY and CDR2 SVGAGI. This CDR3 has 13 amino acids. V dropped 5 bases and J dropped 8; count of bases not matched to a gene: 5. The CDR3 region has the DNA TGTGCCAGCAGTCCAACAGGGGAAGGGGAGCTGTTTTTT. This codes for CASSPTGEGELFF.

The genes are TRBV6-2 or TRBV6-3 and TRBJ2-3; the D gene is possibly TRBD1 (5 bases). Germline V gives CDR1 MNHEY, CDR2 SVGEGT. The CDR3 is 14 amino acids. The V and J ends lost 7 bases and 3 bases respectively, with 14 bases between them. The CDR3 region is CASTPGRATDTQYF. DNA of the CDR3: TGTGCCAGCACCCCCGGCAGGGCAACAGATACGCAGTATTTT.

This clone has more than one count but fewer than ten. The CDR3: CASSAPGRDTEAFF. CDR3 DNA sequence: TGCGCCAGCAGCGCCCCGGGGAGGGACACTGAAGCTTTCTTT. The chain combines TRBV5-1 with TRBJ1-1, with D hard to call. The CDR3 is 14 amino acids. Germline V gene sequence: CDR1 SGHRS, CDR2 YFSETQ. The germline V and J ends were trimmed by 4 bases and 3 bases, with 13 bases remaining between them.

This chain links TRBV7-9 with TRBJ2-5; tentatively, D is TRBD2 (6 bases). This CDR3 contains 15 residues. V was shortened by 3 bases and J by 6 bases, with 17 bases between the two germline ends. Germline lookup yields CDR1 SEHNR and CDR2 FQNEAQ (reference sequence). The DNA for the CDR3 is TGTGCCAGCAGCTTTTCTCAGTTAGCGGTGAAGACCCAGTACTTC. The encoded protein is CASSFSQLAVKTQYF.

V gene TRBV5-6 combines with J gene TRBJ2-7; weak D call: TRBD2 (6 bases). Trimming shortened V by 7 bases and J by 3 bases, and 20 bases separated the two germline ends. Germline V gene sequence: CDR1 SGHDT, CDR2 YYEEEE. The CDR3 contains 15 residues. CDR3 in DNA: TGTGCCAGCCACATAGGGAGGTCTAAGGGCTACGAGCAGTACTTC. It yields the protein CASHIGRSKGYEQYF.

The chain joins TRBV5-1 to TRBJ2-7; tentatively, D is TRBD1 (6 bases). CDR1 SGHRS and CDR2 YFSETQ come from the germline V gene. Trimming cost V 3 bases and J 4 bases, with 14 bases left between them. The CDR3 loop spans 14 amino acids. CDR3 sequence (DNA): TGCGCCAGCAGCTACCAGGACAGCGGTTACGAGCAGTACTTC. Translated: CASSYQDSGYEQYF.

The chain uses TRBV7-2 and TRBJ2-5; 7 bases agree with TRBD2. Germline loops: CDR1 SGHTA, CDR2 FQGNSA. The CDR3 consists of 14 residues. The V gene end was trimmed by 2 bases and the J gene end by 0 bases; junction bases not matched to a gene: 0. CDR3 sequence (DNA): TGTGCCAGCAGCTTACGGGGGGACCAAGAGACCCAGTACTTC. Its protein is CASSLRGDQETQYF.

The chain carries TRBV11-3 and TRBJ1-1; D is possibly TRBD1 (6 bases). This CDR3 is 15 amino acids long. CDR1 is SGHNT and CDR2 is YENEEA in the germline V gene. V was pared by 1 base and J by 2 bases, with 11 bases between. CDR3 coding DNA: TGTGCCAGCAGCTTAGGGCGGGGGGCCAACACTGAAGCTTTCTTT. The encoded protein is CASSLGRGANTEAFF.

This rearrangement joins TRBV4-3 to TRBJ1-2; D is unclear. The CDR3 consists of 13 residues. V was cut by 0 bases and J by 7 bases, with 9 bases left in between. Germline CDR1 and CDR2: LGHNA and YSLEER. CDR3 region: CASSQDVLGGYTF. Here the CDR3 DNA reads TGCGCCAGCAGCCAAGATGTCCTCGGTGGCTACACCTTC.

The chain recombines TRBV27 with TRBJ2-7; D ambiguous. Looked up from germline, CDR1 is MNHEY and CDR2 is SMNVEV (reference sequence). The CDR3 is 14 residues long. V was pared by 3 bases and J by 0 bases, with 9 bases between. This chain's CDR3 is CASSLGRFSYEQYF. The DNA for the CDR3 is TGTGCCAGCAGTTTGGGCAGATTCTCCTACGAGCAGTACTTC.

This chain uses TRBV10-3 with TRBJ1-1; 7 nucleotides align to TRBD1. Germline loops: CDR1 ENHRY, CDR2 SYGVKD. This CDR3 has 17 residues. Trimming removed 0 bases from V and 2 bases from J; junction bases left unmatched: 9. CDR3 loop: CAISESGTGVVNTEAFF. CDR3 sequence (DNA): TGTGCCATCAGTGAGTCCGGAACAGGGGTTGTCAACACTGAAGCTTTCTTT.

This rearrangement joins TRBV13 to TRBJ1-6, with 7 bases fitting TRBD1. V dropped 3 bases and J dropped 8; count of bases not matched to a gene: 4. The CDR3 extends over 14 amino acids. The germline V gene encodes CDR1 PRHDT and CDR2 FYEKMQ (reference sequence). The CDR3 is CASSFYRGDSPLHF. The CDR3 DNA is TGTGCCAGCAGCTTTTACAGGGGAGATTCACCCCTCCACTTT.

The rearrangement uses TRBV19 and TRBJ1-5; the D gene is possibly TRBD1 (5 bases). The CDR3 covers 15 residues. Between the trimmed V and J ends, which lost 4 bases and 2 bases, there was a span of 12 bases. Per the germline V gene, CDR1 is LNHDA and CDR2 is SQIVND (reference sequence). The CDR3 region is CASSRLGGGNQPQHF. Written as DNA, the CDR3 is TGTGCCAGTAGTAGGTTAGGAGGGGGCAATCAGCCCCAGCATTTT.